This TCR beta chain was profiled in a study of PD-1 blockade in mismatch repair-deficient tumors. Study overall: Enrolled about 2012-2016, patients had progressing, pretreated mismatch repair-deficient cancers of around twelve types.

PCR or immunohistochemistry showed mismatch repair deficiency in every enrolled patient. TCR sequencing covered a few patients who responded to pembrolizumab. Comment on this clone: What it recognizes is unknown.

The germline V gene encodes CDR1 MNHEY and CDR2 SVGAGI. The CDR3 loop spans 11 amino acids. The ends were cut back, 9 bases at V and 4 bases at J, with 9 bases in the middle. The protocol was immunoSEQ multiplex PCR, while the TCRdb copy is restricted to in-frame clones and leaves out a portion. The sample yields tens of thousands of clones, over 70% seen once. Overall study results and limits: Tumor-resident clones, often absent from pretreatment blood, expanded after pembrolizumab and then contracted.

The clonotype comes from an adult with mismatch repair-deficient cancer. Sequencing used peripheral blood, obtained 12 weeks after starting pembrolizumab. The chain is built from TRBV6-5 and TRBJ1-1; no reliable D call. This CDR3 reads CASIRSTEAFF. The CDR3 DNA sequence: TGTGCCAGTATAAGATCCACTGAAGCTTTCTTT.